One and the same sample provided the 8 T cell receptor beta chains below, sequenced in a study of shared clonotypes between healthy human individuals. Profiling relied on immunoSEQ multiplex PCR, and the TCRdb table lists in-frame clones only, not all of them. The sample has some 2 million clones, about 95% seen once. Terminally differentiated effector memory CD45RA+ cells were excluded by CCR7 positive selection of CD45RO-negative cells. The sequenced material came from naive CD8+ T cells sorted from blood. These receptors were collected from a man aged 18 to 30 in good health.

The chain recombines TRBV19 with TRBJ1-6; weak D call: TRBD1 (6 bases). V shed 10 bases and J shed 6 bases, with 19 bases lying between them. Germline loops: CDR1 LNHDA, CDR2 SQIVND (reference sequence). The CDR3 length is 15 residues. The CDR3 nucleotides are TGTGCCACCCAGGGGAACGATCATTTTAATTCACCCCTCCACTTT. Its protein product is CATQGNDHFNSPLHF.

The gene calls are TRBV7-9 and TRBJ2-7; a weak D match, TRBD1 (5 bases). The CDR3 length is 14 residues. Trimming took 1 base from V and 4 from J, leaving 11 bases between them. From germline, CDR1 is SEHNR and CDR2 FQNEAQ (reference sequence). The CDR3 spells CASSLVAGIYEQYF. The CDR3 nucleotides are TGTGCCAGCAGCTTAGTTGCAGGGATTTACGAGCAGTACTTC.

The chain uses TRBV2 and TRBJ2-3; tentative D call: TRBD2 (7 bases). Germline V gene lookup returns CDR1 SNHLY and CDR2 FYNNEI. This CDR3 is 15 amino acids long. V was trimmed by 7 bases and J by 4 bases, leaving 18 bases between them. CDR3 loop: CASMGGQGSADTQYF. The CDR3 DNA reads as TGTGCCAGCATGGGGGGGCAGGGAAGCGCAGATACGCAGTATTTT.

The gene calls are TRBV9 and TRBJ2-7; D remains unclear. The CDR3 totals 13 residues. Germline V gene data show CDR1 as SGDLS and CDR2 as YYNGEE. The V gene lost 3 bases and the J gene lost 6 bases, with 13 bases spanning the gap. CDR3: CASSAGLVSEQYF. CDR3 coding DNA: TGTGCCAGCAGCGCCGGGCTGGTTAGCGAGCAGTACTTC.

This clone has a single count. In nucleotides, the CDR3 is TGCGCCAGCAGTGAGTCATCCAGGCTTACTTTCACAGATACGCAGTATTTT. Its translation: CASSESSRLTFTDTQYF. This sequence joins TRBV10-1 and TRBJ2-3; unclear D gene. Germline V gene sequence: CDR1 WNHNN, CDR2 SYGVQD (reference sequence). V gave up 0 bases and J gave up 2 bases, with 15 bases separating them. The CDR3 spans 17 residues.

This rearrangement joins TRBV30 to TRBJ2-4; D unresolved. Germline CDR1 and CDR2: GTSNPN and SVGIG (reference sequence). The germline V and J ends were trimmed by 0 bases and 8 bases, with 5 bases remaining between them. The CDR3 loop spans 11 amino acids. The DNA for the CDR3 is TGTGCCTGGAGTGTGGGGTACATTCAGTACTTC. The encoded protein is CAWSVGYIQYF.

The CDR3 loop is CASTKGDTQYF. In nucleotides, the CDR3 is TGTGCCAGCACTAAGGGAGATACGCAGTATTTT. The V and J genes are TRBV27 and TRBJ2-3; D unresolved. V lost 7 bases and J lost 5, with 7 bases in between. Germline lookup yields CDR1 MNHEY and CDR2 SMNVEV (reference sequence). The CDR3 runs to 11 residues.

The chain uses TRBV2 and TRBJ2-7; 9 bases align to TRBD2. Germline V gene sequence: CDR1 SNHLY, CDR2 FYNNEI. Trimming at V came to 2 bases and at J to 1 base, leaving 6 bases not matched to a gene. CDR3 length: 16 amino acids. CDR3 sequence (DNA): TGTGCCAGCAGTGAATGGCTTAGCGGGGGATCCTACGAGCAGTACTTC. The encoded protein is CASSEWLSGGSYEQYF.